This is a list of T cell receptor beta chains from one sample in a study of T cell responses to AZD1222 COVID-19 vaccine. Profiled with immunoSEQ multiplex PCR; TCRdb holds only in-frame clones, not every one. Of some 25,000 clones listed, 88% are singletons. The sequences come from peripheral blood, collected 28 days after the second AZD1222 dose. The receptors stem from an adult who received the AZD1222 COVID-19 vaccine. Each CDR3 is given with its conserved first and last residue. A D gene is named only where the DNA matches it firmly. Clone size appears in some rows only: once, few, many, or a class for an expanded clone.

TRBV7-9	TRBJ1-1	NA	TRBD1	CALDRGYTEAFF	TGTGCCTTAGACAGGGGGTACACTGAAGCTTTCTTT
TRBV5-1	TRBJ2-1	NA	NA	CASGSNEQFF	TGCGCCAGCGGTTCCAATGAGCAGTTCTTC
TRBV5-6	TRBJ1-1	few	NA	CASSFGGLNEAFF	TGTGCCAGCAGCTTTGGGGGATTAAATGAAGCTTTCTTT
TRBV6-5	TRBJ1-1	NA	NA	CASSQRAGRTEAFF	TGTGCCAGCAGCCAACGGGCGGGTCGGACTGAAGCTTTCTTT
TRBV7-3	TRBJ1-1	few	TRBD1	CASSGTGTGQQAFF	TGTGCCAGCAGCGGGACCGGGACAGGGCAGCAAGCTTTCTTT
TRBV3-1/TRBV3-2	TRBJ2-4	NA	NA	CASSWGIPFAKKNIQYF	TGTGCCAGCAGCTGGGGGATCCCATTTGCAAAGAAAAACATTCAGTACTTC
TRBV7-9	TRBJ1-5	NA	NA	CASSTGFQPQHF	TGTGCCAGCAGTACAGGATTTCAGCCCCAGCATTTT
TRBV4-3	TRBJ1-2	NA	TRBD1	CASSQGQFYGYIF	TGCGCCAGCAGCCAGGGACAGTTCTATGGCTACATCTTC
TRBV21-1	TRBJ2-5	NA	NA	CASSKLAGRETQYF	TGTGCCAGCAGCAAACTAGCGGGGCGTGAGACCCAGTACTTC
TRBV12-3/TRBV12-4	TRBJ1-2	NA	TRBD1	CASSLWTGSYTF	TGTGCCAGCAGCCTCTGGACAGGCAGCTACACCTTC
TRBV11-1	TRBJ2-7	NA	TRBD2	CASSRLKLAGGYEQYF	TGTGCCAGCAGCCGACTCAAACTAGCGGGAGGTTACGAGCAGTACTTC
TRBV19	TRBJ2-3	NA	NA	CASRVAGAGSGNRDTQYF	TGTGCCAGTAGGGTGGCGGGGGCCGGCTCAGGAAACCGAGATACGCAGTATTTT
TRBV7-2	TRBJ2-7	NA	TRBD2	CASSFLAGDEQYF	TGTGCCAGCAGCTTTCTAGCGGGGGACGAGCAGTACTTC
TRBV27	TRBJ2-1	few	NA	CASSFTGGGLNNEQFF	TGTGCCAGCAGTTTCACCGGCGGGGGCCTAAACAATGAGCAGTTCTTC
TRBV19	TRBJ2-1	NA	NA	CASRDGGGGNEQFF	TGTGCCAGTAGGGACGGCGGAGGTGGGAATGAGCAGTTCTTC